Listed below are T cell receptor beta chains from one sample, sequenced in a study of T cells after yellow fever vaccination. TCRdb processed the 5' RACE reads anew with MiXCR; each CDR3 protein has one entry. In the table there are under 600,000 distinct CDR3 sequences, around a fifth of which are singletons. Sequences were derived from PBMCs, sampled 21 days after the first yellow fever vaccination. All receptors come from a man aged 18 to 35 who received the YFV17D yellow fever vaccine. The CDR3 runs from the conserved cysteine through the conserved F or W. The order of the fields is D gene, J gene, clone size, V gene, CDR3 DNA, CDR3 protein. A D gene is named only where the DNA matches it firmly. Rows give clone size only sometimes, using once, few, many, or a class for an expanded clone.

>.|TRBJ2-7|few|TRBV20-1
TGCAGTGCTAGAGGAACCCCCTACGAGCAGTACTTC
CSARGTPYEQYF
>.|TRBJ1-1|.|TRBV12-3/TRBV12-4
TGTGCCAGCAGTGACCTGACAGAGAACACTGAAGCTTTCTTT
CASSDLTENTEAFF
>.|TRBJ1-2|few|TRBV15
TGTGCCACCAGCAGGGAAGGCTATGGCTACACCTTC
CATSREGYGYTF
>.|TRBJ2-3|few|TRBV5-1
TGCGCCAGCAGCTACGGACAGGGAGGGGGATTAGATACGCAGTATTTT
CASSYGQGGGLDTQYF
>.|TRBJ1-1|few|TRBV4-1
TGCGCCAGCAGCGCGACAGATGAAGCTTTCTTT
CASSATDEAFF
>TRBD1|TRBJ1-1|few|TRBV2
TGTGCCAGCATATCACAGGGGGAAAACACTGAAGCTTTCTTT
CASISQGENTEAFF
>.|TRBJ1-6|.|TRBV19
TGTGCCAGTAGATCTGCAGGGAGCTTCGGTAATTCACCCCTCCACTTT
CASRSAGSFGNSPLHF
>TRBD1|TRBJ2-5|few|TRBV24-1
TGTGCCACCAGTGATACTAGGACAGGGGGGGAGACCCAGTACTTC
CATSDTRTGGETQYF
>.|TRBJ2-2|.|TRBV4-3
TGCGCCAGCAGCCAATTCAATCTAGGGGGGGCCGGGGAGCTGTTTTTT
CASSQFNLGGAGELFF
>TRBD1|TRBJ2-1|few|TRBV7-9
TGTGCCAGTAGCCCGGGACAGCGCTCCTACAATGAGCAGTTCTTC
CASSPGQRSYNEQFF
>TRBD2|TRBJ2-5|.|TRBV2
TGTGCCACAACGGGGGGGAATGGAGAGACCCAGTACTTC
CATTGGNGETQYF
>.|TRBJ2-2|.|TRBV7-3
TGTGCCAGCAGCTTAATTCATTCAGGCGGGGAGCTGTTTTTT
CASSLIHSGGELFF
>.|TRBJ2-4|few|TRBV5-1
TGCGCCAGCAGCCAGGGGCGAACGGCCAAAAACATTCAGTACTTC
CASSQGRTAKNIQYF
>.|TRBJ1-2|.|TRBV6-5
TGTGCCAGCAGTTACTCGCGATTGGGGGGCTATGGCTACACCTTC
CASSYSRLGGYGYTF
>.|TRBJ2-1|many|TRBV6-2/TRBV6-3
TGTGCCAGCAACAGAGGGGATTTCAATGAGCAGTTCTTC
CASNRGDFNEQFF
>TRBD1|TRBJ1-2|.|TRBV19
TGTGCCAGTAGTATGGACAGGGCACACTATGGCTACACCTTC
CASSMDRAHYGYTF
>.|TRBJ2-3|.|TRBV21-1
TGTGCCAGCAGCAAAGCGCCGAAGGGGCTTGGGACAGATACGCAGTATTTT
CASSKAPKGLGTDTQYF
>.|TRBJ1-1|many|TRBV5-1
TGCGCCAGCAGCGGGGACGCTGAAGCTTTCTTT
CASSGDAEAFF
>.|TRBJ2-3|.|TRBV12-3/TRBV12-4
TGTGCCAGCAGTTTCCTAGTAGGACACGGCACAGATACGCAGTATTTT
CASSFLVGHGTDTQYF
>TRBD1|TRBJ2-1|few|TRBV5-1
TGCGCCAGCAGCTCATTAGTCCGGACAGGGGTTTACAATGAGCAGTTCTTC
CASSSLVRTGVYNEQFF
>TRBD1|TRBJ2-1|few|TRBV9
TGTGCCAGCAGCGTGACAGGGGCGACCTACAATGAGCAGTTCTTC
CASSVTGATYNEQFF
>.|TRBJ2-5|.|TRBV4-1
TGCGCCAGCACCAAAGGGCCTTCGATGGAGACCCAGTACTTC
CASTKGPSMETQYF
>.|TRBJ2-7|.|TRBV5-1
TGTGCCAGCAGCTTGGGGCAGGGGCTCTACGAGCAGTACTTC
CASSLGQGLYEQYF
>TRBD1|TRBJ1-2|.|TRBV7-8
TGTGCCAGCAGTATACAGGGGATACGGGTATTGGGTTATGGCTACACCTTC
CASSIQGIRVLGYGYTF
>TRBD2|TRBJ2-3|.|TRBV9
TGTGCCAGCAGCACCCAGCGGGGGCCCTCCGGCACAGATACGCAGTATTTT
CASSTQRGPSGTDTQYF
>.|TRBJ2-2|.|TRBV4-3
TGCGCCAGCAGCCAAATCTGGGCCGGGAACACCGGGGAGCTGTTTTTT
CASSQIWAGNTGELFF
>.|TRBJ2-7|few|TRBV20-1
TGCAGTGTTGGAGGGGGCCCCTACGAGCAGTACTTC
CSVGGGPYEQYF
>.|TRBJ2-7|.|TRBV20-1
TGCAGTGCTAGAGATCAGGACAGTCCCTTAATCTACGAGCAGTACTTC
CSARDQDSPLIYEQYF